This paragraph covers one T cell receptor (beta chain) sequence. The record originates from a study of blood T cell repertoires in COVID-19. Study-wide background: Researchers got acute and convalescent COVID-19 samples from the United States, Italy and Spain.

TCRdb keeps only in-frame clones here, not all; method: immunoSEQ multiplex PCR. The sample shows 350,000 or so clones, 80% to 90% of them seen only once. Trimming removed 4 bases at V and 3 bases at J, with 6 bases between. Germline-derived CDR1 and CDR2 are MNHEY and SMNVEV (reference sequence). The CDR3 runs to 13 residues. The Seattle site enrolled patients during active infection and followed them longitudinally. V is TRBV27 and J is TRBJ2-2; D remains unclear. Material: peripheral blood. The clonotype comes from a woman in her 30s with COVID-19, enrolled during active disease. CDR3 in DNA: TGTGCCAGCAGTTCCACTGACACCGGGGAGCTGTTTTTT. Translated: CASSSTDTGELFF.